This is a list of T cell receptor beta chains from one sample in a study of cytomegalovirus exposure and HLA in healthy donors. Sequencing used immunoSEQ multiplex PCR; TCRdb keeps in-frame clones, though not all of them. This specimen shows about 210,000 clones; the ten leading clones hold under 1%. Sequencing used PBMCs. The receptors were sampled from a woman aged 25 to 39 in good health and CMV-seropositive. Both conserved end residues are part of each CDR3. The D gene is left open where the match is weak.

v_gene	j_gene	d_gene	CDR3aa	CDR3nt
TRBV5-6	TRBJ2-7	.	CASSRKAGLELYEQYF	TGTGCCAGCAGCCGAAAGGCGGGACTCGAACTCTACGAGCAGTACTTC
TRBV7-2	TRBJ1-1	.	CASSFEGLPEAFF	TGTGCCAGCAGCTTTGAGGGTCTCCCTGAAGCTTTCTTT
TRBV2	TRBJ1-1	.	CASSGLAEAFF	TGTGCCAGCAGTGGTTTAGCTGAAGCTTTCTTT
TRBV18	TRBJ2-3	TRBD2	CASSPWDVREGDSDTQYF	TGTGCCAGCTCCCCTTGGGACGTTCGGGAGGGAGATTCGGATACGCAGTATTTT
TRBV27	TRBJ2-3	.	CASSLMAGLATDTQYF	TGTGCCAGCAGTTTAATGGCAGGGCTAGCGACAGATACGCAGTATTTT
TRBV28	TRBJ1-2	.	CASSLGQGVSNGYTF	TGTGCCAGCAGTTTAGGCCAGGGTGTTAGCAATGGCTACACCTTC
TRBV5-1	TRBJ2-1	TRBD1	CASSSQGLDNEQFF	TGCGCCAGCAGCTCACAGGGGTTGGACAATGAGCAGTTCTTC
TRBV28	TRBJ2-7	TRBD2	CASSLGLAGPYEQYF	TGTGCCAGCAGTTTGGGGCTAGCGGGACCCTACGAGCAGTACTTC
TRBV2	TRBJ2-2	.	CASSQGYTGELFF	TGTGCCAGCAGTCAGGGATACACCGGGGAGCTGTTTTTT
TRBV12-5	TRBJ2-3	TRBD2	CASGLGLAMVTDTQYF	TGTGCTAGTGGTTTGGGACTAGCGATGGTCACAGATACGCAGTATTTT
TRBV28	TRBJ1-2	.	CASSLQGNYGYTF	TGTGCCAGCAGTTTGCAGGGGAACTATGGCTACACCTTC
TRBV5-4	TRBJ2-7	.	CASSFNLELGEQYF	TGTGCCAGCAGCTTTAATTTGGAGCTGGGCGAGCAGTACTTC
TRBV10-3	TRBJ1-2	TRBD1	CATVRTGENYGYTF	TGTGCCACGGTTCGGACAGGGGAAAACTATGGCTACACCTTC
TRBV5-1	TRBJ1-2	.	CASSLVTESGYTF	TGCGCCAGCAGCTTGGTGACGGAGAGTGGCTACACCTTC
TRBV18	TRBJ2-2	.	CASSPTSGATGELFF	TGTGCCAGCTCACCCACCTCAGGGGCCACCGGGGAGCTGTTTTTT
TRBV7-9	TRBJ2-1	TRBD2	CASTSGGGTYNEQFF	TGTGCCAGCACCTCGGGAGGAGGTACCTACAATGAGCAGTTCTTC
TRBV28	TRBJ2-5	TRBD1	CASSVFRDRGQETQYF	TGTGCCAGCAGTGTATTCCGGGACAGGGGCCAAGAGACCCAGTACTTC
TRBV18	TRBJ2-2	TRBD1	CASSPGTGWTGELFF	TGTGCCAGCTCACCGGGGACAGGGTGGACCGGGGAGCTGTTTTTT
TRBV28	TRBJ2-7	TRBD2	CASKKTGLAETTKKTYEQYF	TGTGCCAGCAAAAAAACCGGACTAGCGGAGACGACAAAAAAAACCTACGAGCAGTACTTC
TRBV25-1	TRBJ1-2	TRBD1	CASSGQTGAANKGYTF	TGTGCCAGCAGTGGTCAAACAGGGGCCGCCAATAAAGGCTACACCTTC
TRBV29-1	TRBJ1-2	TRBD1	CSVEVGQGAYGYTF	TGCAGCGTTGAAGTGGGACAGGGCGCCTATGGCTACACCTTC
TRBV29-1	TRBJ2-7	.	CSVEERNSYEQYF	TGCAGCGTTGAGGAGCGGAACTCCTACGAGCAGTACTTC
TRBV6-5	TRBJ2-7	TRBD2	CASSSTSGYPSYEQYF	TGTGCCAGCAGTTCGACTAGCGGGTACCCCTCCTACGAGCAGTACTTC
TRBV5-4	TRBJ2-5	TRBD1	CASSRQGAQETQYF	TGTGCCAGCAGTAGACAGGGGGCGCAGGAGACCCAGTACTTC
TRBV7-2	TRBJ2-1	TRBD2	CASSPGTSGSEQFF	TGTGCCAGCAGCCCCGGGACTAGTGGGTCTGAGCAGTTCTTC
TRBV29-1	TRBJ1-3	.	CSAPPGTTSGNTIYF	TGCAGCGCCCCCCCCGGGACAACCTCTGGAAACACCATATATTTT
TRBV12-5	TRBJ1-6	TRBD1	CASGLGEGGRSPLHF	TGTGCTAGTGGTTTGGGGGAAGGGGGCAGGTCACCCCTCCACTTT
TRBV7-9	TRBJ2-1	TRBD2	CASTRNMDDGLDAIF	TGTGCCAGCACCCGAAACATGGACGACGGACTAGATGCGATCTTC
TRBV20-1	TRBJ2-1	TRBD1	CSADRDRRQFF	TGCAGTGCAGACCGGGACAGGCGGCAGTTCTTC
TRBV2	TRBJ1-2	TRBD1	CASRETGGTYGYTF	TGTGCCAGCAGAGAGACAGGGGGCACCTATGGCTACACCTTC
TRBV5-1	TRBJ2-5	TRBD2	CASSSPTSGGETQYF	TGCGCCAGCAGCTCCCCGACTAGCGGGGGCGAGACCCAGTACTTC
TRBV28	TRBJ2-7	TRBD1	CASSFPATGGDEQYF	TGTGCCAGCAGTTTTCCCGCGACAGGGGGCGACGAGCAGTACTTC
TRBV6-5	TRBJ2-5	.	CASGAYRKETQYF	TGTGCCAGCGGGGCATACAGGAAAGAGACCCAGTACTTC
TRBV5-6	TRBJ2-2	TRBD1	CASSLTVRGTNTGELFF	TGTGCCAGCAGCTTGACGGTCAGGGGGACCAACACCGGGGAGCTGTTTTTT
TRBV4-2	TRBJ1-3	.	CASSQDRGAGNTIYF	TGTGCCAGCAGCCAAGATCGGGGAGCCGGAAACACCATATATTTT
TRBV5-1	TRBJ2-5	TRBD2	CASSPTGTSDKTQYF	TGCGCCAGCAGCCCGACCGGGACTAGCGACAAGACCCAGTACTTC
TRBV28	TRBJ1-2	TRBD1	CASSSFSGGAKGYTF	TGTGCCAGCAGTTCATTCTCAGGGGGCGCAAAAGGCTACACCTTC
TRBV9	TRBJ2-3	TRBD1	CASSAGQGAQYF	TGTGCCAGCAGCGCCGGACAGGGAGCGCAGTATTTT
TRBV12-5	TRBJ2-1	TRBD2	CASGLQAGAYNEQFF	TGTGCTAGTGGTTTGCAGGCGGGAGCCTACAATGAGCAGTTCTTC
TRBV4-1	TRBJ2-7	TRBD1	CASSPGGPYEQYF	TGCGCCAGCAGCCCAGGGGGACCCTACGAGCAGTACTTC
TRBV10-2	TRBJ1-2	.	CASHRNTETGSHYGYTF	TGCGCCAGCCACCGGAATACCGAGACAGGCTCCCACTATGGCTACACCTTC
TRBV7-6	TRBJ1-1	TRBD1	CASRQLDRVRAEAFF	TGTGCCAGCCGACAATTGGACAGGGTTAGAGCTGAAGCTTTCTTT
TRBV12-5	TRBJ2-2	TRBD2	CASGLASSGRATGELFF	TGTGCTAGTGGTTTGGCAAGTAGCGGGAGAGCCACCGGGGAGCTGTTTTTT
TRBV2	TRBJ2-2	.	CASRTDTGELFF	TGTGCCAGCAGGACAGATACCGGGGAGCTGTTTTTT
TRBV30	TRBJ2-7	TRBD2	CAWSGAAGREQYF	TGTGCCTGGAGTGGAGCAGCGGGGCGGGAGCAGTACTTC
TRBV28	TRBJ2-7	TRBD2	CAGSLAGGPLEQYF	TGTGCCGGTAGTCTAGCGGGAGGGCCGCTAGAGCAGTACTTC
TRBV2	TRBJ2-4	TRBD1	CAGAGTGTKNIQYF	TGTGCCGGCGCCGGGACAGGAACCAAAAACATTCAGTACTTC
TRBV6-1	TRBJ1-1	.	CASSNRAPEAFF	TGTGCCAGCAGCAATCGCGCCCCAGAAGCTTTCTTT
TRBV5-1	TRBJ2-6	.	CASSLQDSGANVLTF	TGCGCCAGCAGCCTACAGGACTCTGGGGCCAACGTCCTGACTTTC
TRBV19	TRBJ1-5	.	CASRGQRNSNQPQHF	TGTGCCAGTAGAGGACAGAGAAATAGCAATCAGCCCCAGCATTTT
TRBV2	TRBJ1-1	TRBD1	CASSEGQASVRDAFF	TGTGCCAGCAGTGAGGGACAGGCCTCGGTACGGGACGCTTTCTTT
TRBV7-9	TRBJ2-2	.	CASSLLAANTGELFF	TGTGCCAGCAGCCTCCTGGCAGCGAACACCGGGGAGCTGTTTTTT
TRBV6-5	TRBJ1-1	.	CASSYDTGRNTEAFF	TGTGCCAGCAGTTACGATACGGGGAGGAACACTGAAGCTTTCTTT
TRBV10-3	TRBJ1-3	.	CAISDPGRGAGNTIYF	TGTGCCATCAGTGACCCAGGGCGGGGGGCTGGAAACACCATATATTTT
TRBV19	TRBJ1-1	.	CASNDASGVTEAFF	TGTGCCAGTAACGACGCTTCCGGGGTCACTGAAGCTTTCTTT
TRBV18	TRBJ2-7	TRBD1	CASSTSGGEEQYF	TGTGCCAGCTCGACCTCAGGGGGCGAGGAGCAGTACTTC
TRBV10-3	TRBJ1-1	.	CAISESSVGDTEAFF	TGTGCCATCAGTGAGTCAAGTGTAGGAGACACTGAAGCTTTCTTT
TRBV5-4	TRBJ2-2	TRBD1	CASSSPGQGASSGELFF	TGTGCCAGCAGCTCACCTGGACAGGGGGCTTCCTCCGGGGAGCTGTTTTTT
TRBV28	TRBJ2-1	.	CASSQQRNEQFF	TGTGCCAGCAGCCAACAGCGGAATGAGCAGTTCTTC